This T cell receptor (beta chain) was documented in a study of patients and donors after allogeneic stem cell transplantation. TCRdb analysed the RT-PCR reads with MiXCR anew, one entry per CDR3 protein. There are hundreds of thousands of distinct CDR3 sequences in the sample; approximately 16% occur only once, and around 7.2% lies in the top ten. Trimming shortened V by 4 bases and J by 6 bases, and 12 bases separated the two germline ends. Germline-derived CDR1 and CDR2 are LNHDA and SQIVND (reference sequence). The CDR3 totals 13 residues. The sample was blood, either unsorted or a sorted T cell fraction (not recorded which). The receptor comes from a human donor who was either an allogeneic HSCT recipient or a stem cell or donor lymphocyte infusion donor (not recorded which). It is not recorded whose cells these are; they may come from a transplant donor. The rearrangement joins TRBV19 to TRBJ1-1; D is possibly TRBD1 (6 bases). CDR3 loop: CASSNPRTAEAFF. The CDR3 DNA reads TGTGCCAGTAGTAACCCCCGGACAGCTGAAGCTTTCTTT.